This TCR beta chain was identified in a study of cytomegalovirus exposure and HLA in healthy donors. As concerns this clone: What it binds is not known.

PCR was performed using 60 Vbeta and 13 Jbeta primers. TCRdb's copy holds only in-frame clones and misses some; the assay was immunoSEQ multiplex PCR. This table holds over 130,000 clones, about 84% found once. Points from the study as a whole: There were a few CMV-associated chains whose specificity for CMV antigens was confirmed in vitro. Accounts indicate the classifier identified cytomegalovirus status with strong specificity and sensitivity.

The sequenced sample consisted of PBMCs. The source of this sequence is a man between 50 and 59 years old in good health and CMV-seronegative.

CDR3 nucleotides: TGTGCCAGCGTTACAGGCGCAGCAACTAATGAAAAACTGTTTTTT. Protein product: CASVTGAATNEKLFF. The chain is built from TRBV2 and TRBJ1-4; tentative D call: TRBD1 (5 bases). The CDR3 sequence is 15 residues long. The V gene's germline CDR1 is SNHLY and CDR2 FYNNEI. V was clipped by 8 bases and J by 0 bases, with 13 bases between them.